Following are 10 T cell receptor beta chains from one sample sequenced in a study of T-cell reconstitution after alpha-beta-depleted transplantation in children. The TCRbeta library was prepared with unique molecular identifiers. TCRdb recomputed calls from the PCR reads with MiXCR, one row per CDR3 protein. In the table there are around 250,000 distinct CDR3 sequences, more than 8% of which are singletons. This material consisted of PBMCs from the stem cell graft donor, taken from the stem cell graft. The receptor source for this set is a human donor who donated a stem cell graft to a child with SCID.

The CDR3 sequence is CASSRLGTGEETQYF. The CDR3 DNA reads TGCGCCAGCAGCCGACTCGGGACAGGGGAAGAGACCCAGTACTTC. The rearrangement links TRBV4-1 to TRBJ2-5; 10 bases agree with TRBD1. The germline gives CDR1 MGHRA, CDR2 YSYEKL. This CDR3 region has 15 residues. J was trimmed by 3 bases and V by 4 bases; bases with no gene match: 5.

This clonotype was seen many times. CDR3 bases: TGTGCCAGCAGTTTAGAGACAACATGGGAGCAGTACTTC. This gives the protein CASSLETTWEQYF. The J gene is TRBJ2-7, the V gene TRBV12-3 or TRBV12-4, with no clear D. V was clipped by 1 base and J by 7 bases, with 11 bases between them. The CDR3 runs 13 residues.

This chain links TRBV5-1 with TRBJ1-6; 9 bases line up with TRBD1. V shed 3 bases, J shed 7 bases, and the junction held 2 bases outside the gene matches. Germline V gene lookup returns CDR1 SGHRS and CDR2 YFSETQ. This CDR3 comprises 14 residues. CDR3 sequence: CASSWDRVNSPLHF. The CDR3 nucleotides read TGCGCCAGCAGCTGGGACAGGGTAAATTCACCCCTCCACTTT.

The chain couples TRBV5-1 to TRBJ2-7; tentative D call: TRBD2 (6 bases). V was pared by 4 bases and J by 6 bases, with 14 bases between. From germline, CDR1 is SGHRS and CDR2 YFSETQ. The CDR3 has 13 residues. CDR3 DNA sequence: TGCGCCAGCAGCCTAGTAGTGGGAGGCGAGCAGTACTTC. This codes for CASSLVVGGEQYF.

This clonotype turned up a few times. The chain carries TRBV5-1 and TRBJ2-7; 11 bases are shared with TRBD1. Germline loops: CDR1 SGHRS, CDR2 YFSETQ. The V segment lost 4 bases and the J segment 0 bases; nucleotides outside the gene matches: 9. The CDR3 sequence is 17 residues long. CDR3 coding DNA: TGCGCCAGCAGCACCCGGGACAGGGGGTCTTTCTCCTACGAGCAGTACTTC. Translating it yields CASSTRDRGSFSYEQYF.

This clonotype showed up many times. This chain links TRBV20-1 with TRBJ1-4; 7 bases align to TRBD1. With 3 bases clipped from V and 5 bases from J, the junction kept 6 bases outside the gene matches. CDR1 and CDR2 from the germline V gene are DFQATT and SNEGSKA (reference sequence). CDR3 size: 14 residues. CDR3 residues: CSARLAGGNEKLFF. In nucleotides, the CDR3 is TGCAGTGCTAGGCTCGCAGGGGGGAATGAAAAACTGTTTTTT.

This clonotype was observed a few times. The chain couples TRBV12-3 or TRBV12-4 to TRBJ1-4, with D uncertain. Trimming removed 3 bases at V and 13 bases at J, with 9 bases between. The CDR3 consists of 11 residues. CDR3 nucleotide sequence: TGTGCCAGCAGTTTTGAAAGAGTACTGTTTTTT. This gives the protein CASSFERVLFF.

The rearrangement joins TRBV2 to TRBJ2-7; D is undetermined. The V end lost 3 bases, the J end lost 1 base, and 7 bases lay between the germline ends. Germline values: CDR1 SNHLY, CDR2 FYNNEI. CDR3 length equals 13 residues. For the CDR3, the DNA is TGTGCCAGCAGTGACTACAGTTCCTACGAGCAGTACTTC. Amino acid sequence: CASSDYSSYEQYF.

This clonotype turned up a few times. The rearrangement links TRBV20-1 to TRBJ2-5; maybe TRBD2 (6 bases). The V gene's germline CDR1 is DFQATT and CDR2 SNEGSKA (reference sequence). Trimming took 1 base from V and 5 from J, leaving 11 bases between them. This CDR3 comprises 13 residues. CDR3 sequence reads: CSARGGGLETQYF. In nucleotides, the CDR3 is TGCAGTGCTAGAGGAGGAGGGTTGGAGACCCAGTACTTC.

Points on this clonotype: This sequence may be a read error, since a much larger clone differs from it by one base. The DNA of the CDR3 is TGCGGCAGCACTAAAGAAAGCTCCTACGAGCAGTACTTC. Translation gives CGSTKESSYEQYF. V gene TRBV5-1 combines with J gene TRBJ2-7; D is ambiguous. The germline V gene has CDR1 SGHRS and CDR2 YFSETQ. The CDR3 has 13 residues. Together with reference TRBV5-1 and TRBJ2-7, the CDR3 gives the full variable domain: KAGVTQTPRYLIKTRGQQVTLSCSPISGHRSVSWYQQTPGQGLQFLFEYFSETQRNKGNFPGRFSGRQFSNSRSEMNVSTLELGDSALYLCGSTKESSYEQYFGPGTRLTVT.